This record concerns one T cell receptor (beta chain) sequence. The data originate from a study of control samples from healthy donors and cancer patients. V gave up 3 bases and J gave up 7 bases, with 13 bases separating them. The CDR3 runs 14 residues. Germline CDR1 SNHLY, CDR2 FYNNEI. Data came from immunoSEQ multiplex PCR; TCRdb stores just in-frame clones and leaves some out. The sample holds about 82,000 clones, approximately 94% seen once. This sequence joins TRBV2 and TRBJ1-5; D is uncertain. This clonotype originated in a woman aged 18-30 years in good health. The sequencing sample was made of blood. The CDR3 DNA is TGTGCCAGCAGTGAGGGTGGGGTCGGCCAGCCCCAGCATTTT. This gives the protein CASSEGGVGQPQHF.